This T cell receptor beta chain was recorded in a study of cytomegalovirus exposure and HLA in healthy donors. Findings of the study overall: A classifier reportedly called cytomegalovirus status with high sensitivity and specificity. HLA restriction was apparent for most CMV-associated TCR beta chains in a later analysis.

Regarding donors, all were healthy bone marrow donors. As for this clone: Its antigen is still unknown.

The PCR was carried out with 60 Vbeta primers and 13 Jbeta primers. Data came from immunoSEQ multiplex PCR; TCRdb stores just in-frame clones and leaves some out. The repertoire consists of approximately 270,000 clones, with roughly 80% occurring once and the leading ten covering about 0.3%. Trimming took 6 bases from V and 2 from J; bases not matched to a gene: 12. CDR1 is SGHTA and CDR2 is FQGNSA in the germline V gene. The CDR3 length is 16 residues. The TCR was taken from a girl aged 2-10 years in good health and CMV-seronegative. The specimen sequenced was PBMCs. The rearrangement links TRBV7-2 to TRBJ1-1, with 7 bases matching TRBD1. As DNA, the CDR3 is TGTGCCAGCAGGCGACCGACAGGGCCCGCAAACACTGAAGCTTTCTTT. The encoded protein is CASRRPTGPANTEAFF.